This TCR beta chain was captured in a study of T-cell memory formation after mild COVID-19. Study in general: The study found TCR clusters largely donor specific.

The TCR alpha and TCR beta cDNA libraries, bearing sample barcodes and UMIs, were generated by 5'RACE using constant-segment primers. TCRdb independently ran MiXCR on the 5' RACE reads; one entry per CDR3 protein. The sample lists 300,000 to 400,000 distinct CDR3 sequences, 28% seen once, with roughly 13% in the top ten. Germline V gives CDR1 SQVTM, CDR2 ANQGSEA. Trimming at V came to 5 bases and at J to 12 bases, leaving 15 bases not matched to a gene. The CDR3 covers 14 residues. A word on this clonotype: A single base separates this from a much larger clone, so it may be a read error.

The sequenced sample was PBMCs or a T cell subset sorted from them (not recorded which). The chain uses TRBV29-1 and TRBJ1-1; 10 positions agree with TRBD1. This receptor was taken from an adult woman who had mild COVID-19 (a few samples of this study predate the infection). Cell type and time point are not known. The CDR3 bases are TGCAGCGTTATGGTCAACGCCGGGACAGGGGAAACTTTCTTT. Translation gives CSVMVNAGTGETFF. The full variable domain, completed using reference TRBV29-1 and TRBJ1-1, is SAVISQKPSRDICQRGTSLTIQCQVDSQVTMMFWYRQQPGQSLTLIATANQGSEATYESGFVIDKFPISRPNLTFSTLTVSNMSPEDSSIYLCSVMVNAGTGETFFGQGTRLTVV.